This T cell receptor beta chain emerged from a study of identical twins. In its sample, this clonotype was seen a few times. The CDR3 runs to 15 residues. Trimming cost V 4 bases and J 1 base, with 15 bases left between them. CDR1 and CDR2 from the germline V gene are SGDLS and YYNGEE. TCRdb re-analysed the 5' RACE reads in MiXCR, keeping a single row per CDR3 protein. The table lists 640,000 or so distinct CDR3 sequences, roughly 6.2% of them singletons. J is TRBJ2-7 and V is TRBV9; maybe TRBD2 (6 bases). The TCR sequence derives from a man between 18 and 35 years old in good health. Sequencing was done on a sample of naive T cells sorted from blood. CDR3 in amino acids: CASSHREDDSYEQYF. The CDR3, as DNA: TGTGCCAGCAGCCATAGGGAGGACGATTCCTACGAGCAGTACTTC.